One and the same sample provided the 25 T cell receptor beta chains below, sequenced in a study of blood T cell repertoires in COVID-19. Sequencing was performed with immunoSEQ multiplex PCR; in TCRdb, only in-frame clones are kept and a portion is missing. Of roughly 70,000 clones listed, around three quarters are singletons. Material for sequencing was peripheral blood. The receptors originated from a human donor in a cohort sampled during active COVID-19.

The chain is built from TRBV2 and TRBJ2-4, with 7 bases fitting TRBD2. Germline V gene lookup returns CDR1 SNHLY and CDR2 FYNNEI. Trimming removed 2 bases from V and 9 bases from J; junction bases left unmatched: 4. The CDR3 is 13 amino acids. Here the CDR3 reads CASSETREGIQYF. The CDR3 region has the DNA TGTGCCAGCAGTGAAACCAGGGAGGGCATTCAGTACTTC.

This chain links TRBV19 with TRBJ2-6, with TRBD1 matching 11 bases. Trimming cost V 5 bases and J 3 bases; bases outside gene matches: 9. CDR1 LNHDA and CDR2 SQIVND come from the germline V gene (reference sequence). The CDR3 sequence is 18 residues long. The CDR3, as DNA: TGTGCCAGTAGTGGGAGGGACAGGGGGGTAAGTGGGGCCAACGTCCTGACTTTC. It encodes CASSGRDRGVSGANVLTF.

This clone has only one observation. The chain is built from TRBV4-3 and TRBJ1-2; possibly TRBD1 for D (6 bases). Trimming stripped 3 bases from V and 8 bases from J, with 19 bases between. Germline V lookup: CDR1 LGHNA, CDR2 YSLEER. The CDR3 runs to 15 residues. The CDR3 reads CASSQGRQAQRGYTF. The CDR3 DNA sequence: TGCGCCAGCAGCCAGGGAAGACAGGCTCAACGGGGCTACACCTTC.

This clone has more than one count but fewer than ten. The chain uses TRBV9 and TRBJ2-3; 7 nucleotides match TRBD1. The CDR3 has 18 amino acids. Germline CDR1 is SGDLS and CDR2 is YYNGEE. V shed 0 bases and J 0 bases; nucleotides not matched to a gene: 10. The CDR3 DNA reads as TGTGCCAGCAGCGTAGACAGGGGAAAGTTCCTTAGCACAGATACGCAGTATTTT. This gives the protein CASSVDRGKFLSTDTQYF.

V usage is TRBV5-1 and J usage is TRBJ1-1; the match to TRBD1 covers 7 bases. Trimming removed 4 bases from V and 2 bases from J; junction bases left unmatched: 8. The germline V gene has CDR1 SGHRS and CDR2 YFSETQ. The CDR3 is made up of 15 amino acids. The CDR3 sequence is CASSGWTGGNTEAFF. CDR3 bases: TGCGCCAGCAGCGGTTGGACAGGTGGAAACACTGAAGCTTTCTTT.

The chain combines TRBV6-5 with TRBJ2-7; tentatively, D is TRBD1 (6 bases). The V end was cut by 2 bases, the J end by 4 bases, with 15 bases between. Germline V gene data show CDR1 as MNHEY and CDR2 as SVGAGI. This CDR3 comprises 15 residues. The CDR3 DNA reads TGTGCCAGCAGTTACGACCTTGGACAGAATTACGAGCAGTACTTC. It encodes CASSYDLGQNYEQYF.

V is TRBV7-8 and J is TRBJ1-5; 10 nucleotides line up with TRBD1. The CDR3 runs 17 residues. After removal of 0 bases from V and 7 bases from J, the junction contained 9 bases not matched to a gene. Germline V gene sequence: CDR1 SGHVS, CDR2 FQNEAQ. The DNA for the CDR3 is TGTGCCAGCAGCTTAGCATTGAGACAGGGGGCTCGGCAGCCCCAGCATTTT. This encodes CASSLALRQGARQPQHF.

V is TRBV2 and J is TRBJ1-6; D might be TRBD1 (6 bases). With 6 bases removed from V and 5 bases from J, the gap between germline ends came to 23 bases. This CDR3 is 18 amino acids long. Germline CDR1 reads SNHLY; CDR2 reads FYNNEI. The CDR3 DNA is TGTGCCAGCAGCCCCGACCCCCCGGGGACATCGGATAATTCACCCCTCCACTTT. Its translation is CASSPDPPGTSDNSPLHF.

The genes are TRBV7-2 and TRBJ2-5, with TRBD2 matching 13 bases. CDR1 and CDR2 from the germline V gene are SGHTA and FQGNSA. V shed 1 base, J shed 4 bases, and the junction held 3 bases outside the gene matches. CDR3 length equals 16 residues. CDR3 protein: CASSLGGTSGTETQYF. The CDR3, as DNA: TGTGCCAGCAGCTTAGGAGGGACTAGCGGGACAGAGACCCAGTACTTC.

In DNA, the CDR3 is TGTGCCAGCAGCCCCTCCCTTCGGGGGGACACAGATACGCAGTATTTT. Its translation: CASSPSLRGDTDTQYF. The J gene is TRBJ2-3, the V gene TRBV5-4; 7 bases match TRBD2. From germline, CDR1 is SGHNT and CDR2 YYREEE (reference sequence). Germline trimming cut 4 bases from V and 2 bases from J; bases unmatched to any gene: 10. CDR3 length equals 16 residues.

The chain uses TRBV3-1 (or the pseudogene TRBV3-2) and TRBJ2-7; 8 nucleotides line up with TRBD1. The ends lost 0 bases at V and 5 bases at J; junction bases unmatched: 9. The CDR3 extends over 16 amino acids. CDR1 is LGHDT, CDR2 YNNKEL, per germline (reference sequence). This CDR3 is CASSQDHSGGWNEQYF. CDR3 sequence (DNA): TGTGCCAGCAGCCAAGATCATTCAGGGGGCTGGAACGAGCAGTACTTC.

This sequence joins TRBV7-9 and TRBJ1-2, with TRBD1 matching over 7 bases. This CDR3 has 13 amino acids. Trimming took 5 bases from V and 3 from J; bases not matched to a gene: 3. CDR1 and CDR2 from the germline V gene are SEHNR and FQNEAQ (reference sequence). The CDR3 DNA sequence: TGTGCCAGCAGCACCGGGACAGACTATGGCTACACCTTC. It yields the protein CASSTGTDYGYTF.

This chain joins TRBV28 and TRBJ1-1; maybe TRBD1 (6 bases). The germline gives CDR1 MDHEN, CDR2 SYDVKM. The CDR3 runs to 13 residues. Trimming removed 5 bases from V and 14 bases from J, with 21 bases in between. CDR3 in amino acids: CASSLDRFSPFFF. As DNA, the CDR3 is TGTGCCAGCAGTCTCGACAGGTTTAGTCCTTTCTTCTTT. The full variable domain, its missing parts supplied by reference TRBV28 and TRBJ1-1, is DVKVTQSSRYLVKRTGEKVFLECVQDMDHENMFWYRQDPGLGLRLIYFSYDVKMKEKGDIPEGYSVSREKKERFSLILESASTNQTSMYLCASSLDRFSPFFFGQGTRLTVV.

This clone was seen a handful of times. The V call is TRBV5-6, the J call TRBJ2-7, with a weak D call TRBD2 (7 bases). Per the germline V gene, CDR1 is SGHDT and CDR2 is YYEEEE. The CDR3 has 14 amino acids. V shed 0 bases and J shed 4 bases, with 11 bases lying between them. As DNA, the CDR3 is TGTGCCAGCAGCTTGGCCGCGGGGGCGTACGAGCAGTACTTC. As protein: CASSLAAGAYEQYF. Complete variable domain (other parts from reference TRBV5-6 and TRBJ2-7): DAGVTQSPTHLIKTRGQQVTLRCSPKSGHDTVSWYQQALGQGPQFIFQYYEEEERQRGNFPDRFSGHQFPNYSSELNVNALLLGDSALYLCASSLAAGAYEQYFGPGTRLTVT.

This clone was counted between two and nine times. The chain couples TRBV6-2 or TRBV6-3 to TRBJ2-2; 9 bases are a match to TRBD2. This CDR3 contains 15 residues. Trimming cost V 2 bases and J 5 bases; bases outside gene matches: 3. In germline, CDR1 is MNHEY, CDR2 SVGEGT. The CDR3, as DNA: TGTGCCAGCAGTTACAGTCTAGCGGGGACCGGGGAGCTGTTTTTT. This gives the protein CASSYSLAGTGELFF.

V usage is TRBV4-1 and J usage is TRBJ2-7; 7 positions match TRBD2. The ends lost 4 bases at V and 2 bases at J; junction bases unmatched: 11. This CDR3 region has 16 residues. The V gene's germline CDR1 is MGHRA and CDR2 YSYEKL. DNA of the CDR3: TGCGCCAGCAGCCGACTAGCAGGACCCAGCACCTACGAGCAGTACTTC. It yields the protein CASSRLAGPSTYEQYF.

V and J are TRBV7-6 and TRBJ1-6; 9 bases agree with TRBD1. Germline CDR1 SGHVS, CDR2 FNYEAQ. V lost 5 bases and J lost 8; bases outside the gene matches: 10. The CDR3 contains 16 residues. CDR3 loop: CASSPGTGYKHSPLHF. The CDR3 bases are TGTGCCAGCAGCCCAGGGACAGGGTATAAGCATTCACCCCTCCACTTT.

The V call is TRBV9, the J call TRBJ1-1, with D unclear. Germline lookup yields CDR1 SGDLS and CDR2 YYNGEE. CDR3 length: 14 amino acids. Trimming removed 4 bases from V and 1 base from J, with 11 bases in between. DNA for the CDR3: TGTGCCAGCAGCTACGGGTCGGAGAACACTGAAGCTTTCTTT. Translation: CASSYGSENTEAFF.

This clone was recorded only once. V and J are TRBV7-2 and TRBJ2-7, with a tentative D call TRBD1 (6 bases). Per germline, CDR1 SGHTA and CDR2 FQGNSA. Trimming cost V 2 bases and J 6 bases, with 14 bases left between them. The CDR3 is 14 residues long. CDR3 loop: CASSLRTASFEQYF. The CDR3 DNA is TGTGCCAGCAGCTTACGGACAGCCTCTTTCGAGCAGTACTTC.

The CDR3 DNA reads as TGTGCCATCAGTGGGACAGCGGACGAGCAGTACTTC. Translating gives CAISGTADEQYF. The rearrangement uses TRBV10-3 and TRBJ2-7, with D possibly being TRBD1 (6 bases). CDR1 is ENHRY, CDR2 SYGVKD, per germline. The CDR3 is 12 amino acids. V was clipped by 4 bases and J by 5 bases, with 9 bases between them.

The chain links TRBV7-2 to TRBJ1-6; D might be TRBD1 (5 bases). This CDR3 region has 16 residues. Germline loops: CDR1 SGHTA, CDR2 FQGNSA. With 4 bases removed from V and 7 bases from J, the gap between germline ends came to 17 bases. The CDR3 DNA sequence: TGTGCCAGCAGCTCTCAGGGCCGGCTGGGAAATTCACCCCTCCACTTT. Protein: CASSSQGRLGNSPLHF.

The CDR3 coding sequence is TGTGCCAGCAGCCCCGGGGACAGGGGGCGCGGGGAGACCCAGTACTTC. This sequence encodes CASSPGDRGRGETQYF. The V and J genes are TRBV7-3 and TRBJ2-5, with 12 bases aligning to TRBD1. V dropped 5 bases and J dropped 5; count of bases not matched to a gene: 9. Germline V gives CDR1 SGHTA, CDR2 FQGTGA. The CDR3 is made up of 16 amino acids.

The chain links TRBV18 to TRBJ1-1; TRBD1 might be the D (5 bases). The V and J ends lost 4 bases and 2 bases respectively, with 11 bases between them. Germline values: CDR1 KGHSH, CDR2 LQKENI. The length of the CDR3 is 14 residues. CDR3 sequence reads: CASSLRDGNTEAFF. The CDR3 DNA sequence: TGTGCCAGCTCACTGCGGGACGGTAACACTGAAGCTTTCTTT.

This clone was observed a handful of times. This sequence joins TRBV6-5 and TRBJ2-5; a weak D match, TRBD2 (5 bases). Looked up from germline, CDR1 is MNHEY and CDR2 is SVGAGI. The CDR3 covers 13 residues. Trimming took 5 bases from V and 1 from J, leaving 8 bases between them. The CDR3 DNA reads as TGTGCCAGCAGTCGTAGCGTCCAAGAGACCCAGTACTTC. Protein product: CASSRSVQETQYF.

V usage is TRBV28 and J usage is TRBJ2-5; 7 bases align to TRBD2. CDR1 MDHEN and CDR2 SYDVKM come from the germline V gene. This CDR3 is built from 16 residues. The V gene end was trimmed by 6 bases and the J gene end by 2 bases; junction bases not matched to a gene: 12. The CDR3 nucleotides read TGTGCCAGCAGCCAGGACTGGGGGAGGGGTCAAGAGACCCAGTACTTC. Encoded protein: CASSQDWGRGQETQYF.